The 17 T cell receptor beta chains listed next were all sequenced from one sample in a study of T cell changes during pregnancy in multiple sclerosis. Sequenced by immunoSEQ multiplex PCR; TCRdb stores in-frame clones only, minus some. The sample gives roughly 38,000 clones, around 93% of which show up once; 7.5% to 9.5% is in the top ten. The sample was CD8+ T cells from peripheral blood mononuclear cells, taken in the third trimester of pregnancy. Every receptor here comes from a female donor with multiple sclerosis, enrolled in a pregnancy study.

V gene TRBV7-9 combines with J gene TRBJ2-1; TRBD2 is a possible D gene (5 bases). The CDR3 has 16 residues. V lost 4 bases to trimming and J lost 4 bases, with 17 bases between them. Germline V gene data show CDR1 as SEHNR and CDR2 as FQNEAQ (reference sequence). Here the CDR3 reads CASSSTGEPQYNEQFF. The CDR3 DNA is TGTGCCAGCAGCTCGACCGGGGAGCCACAATACAATGAGCAGTTCTTC.

The J gene is TRBJ2-1, the V gene TRBV11-2; 8 bases line up with TRBD2. The CDR3 runs 15 residues. J gave up 5 bases and V 2 bases, and 5 bases lay outside the gene matches. Germline CDR1 and CDR2: SGHAT and FQNNGV. In DNA form, the CDR3 reads TGTGCCAGCAGCTTAACCGGACTAGCCAACAATGAGCAGTTCTTC. Its protein is CASSLTGLANNEQFF.

The V and J genes are TRBV9 and TRBJ2-2, with TRBD2 identical over 11 bases. The V gene's germline CDR1 is SGDLS and CDR2 YYNGEE. After removal of 4 bases from V and 7 bases from J, the junction contained 9 bases not matched to a gene. The CDR3 length is 16 residues. The CDR3 is CASSPTSGSMFGELFF. CDR3 nucleotides: TGTGCCAGCAGCCCTACTAGCGGGAGTATGTTCGGGGAGCTGTTTTTT.

A few counts support this clone. The rearrangement uses TRBV5-4 and TRBJ1-1; the D is unclear. This CDR3 spans 13 amino acids. The germline V and J ends were trimmed by 6 bases and 5 bases, with 14 bases remaining between them. Germline assignment: CDR1 SGHNT and CDR2 YYREEE (reference sequence). CDR3 loop: CASTPPGRTEAFF. CDR3 DNA sequence: TGTGCCAGCACCCCCCCGGGTAGGACTGAAGCTTTCTTT.

The genes are TRBV5-6 and TRBJ2-7; no clear D gene. The ends were cut back, 0 bases at V and 2 bases at J, with 6 bases in the middle. The CDR3 is 13 amino acids. Germline V gene sequence: CDR1 SGHDT, CDR2 YYEEEE. CDR3 residues: CASSLGAAYEQYF. DNA for the CDR3: TGTGCCAGCAGCTTGGGGGCAGCCTACGAGCAGTACTTC.

The chain employs TRBV28 and TRBJ2-1, with a weak D call TRBD1 (6 bases). Trimming shortened V by 2 bases and J by 3 bases, and 11 bases separated the two germline ends. The CDR3 consists of 15 residues. Germline V gives CDR1 MDHEN, CDR2 SYDVKM. This CDR3 is CASSLTGTSYNEQFF. CDR3 coding DNA: TGTGCCAGCAGTTTAACCGGGACAAGCTACAATGAGCAGTTCTTC.

V is TRBV7-2 and J is TRBJ2-7, with D possibly matching TRBD2 (6 bases). With 1 base removed from V and 4 bases from J, the gap between germline ends came to 8 bases. Germline V gene sequence: CDR1 SGHTA, CDR2 FQGNSA. The CDR3 extends over 13 amino acids. The CDR3 sequence: CASSLGLGYEQYF. CDR3 nucleotides: TGTGCCAGCAGCTTAGGACTAGGGTACGAGCAGTACTTC.

This rearrangement joins TRBV29-1 to TRBJ2-1; D is perhaps TRBD2 (5 bases). CDR1 SQVTM and CDR2 ANQGSEA come from the germline V gene. CDR3 size: 16 residues. V was cut by 0 bases and J by 3 bases, with 15 bases left in between. In nucleotides, the CDR3 is TGCAGCGTTGAAGACTACTCTGCGGGCAGCTACAATGAGCAGTTCTTC. This sequence encodes CSVEDYSAGSYNEQFF.

This chain's CDR3 is CASSLELAGDEQYF. CDR3 DNA: TGCGCCAGCAGCTTGGAACTAGCGGGAGATGAGCAGTACTTC. The chain has TRBV5-1 and TRBJ2-7; 11 bases are a match to TRBD2. The germline V gene encodes CDR1 SGHRS and CDR2 YFSETQ. V dropped 0 bases and J dropped 7; count of bases not matched to a gene: 3. The CDR3 runs to 14 residues.

This sequence joins TRBV11-2 and TRBJ2-1; a possible D gene is TRBD2 (5 bases). The CDR3 contains 15 residues. V lost 5 bases and J lost 1, with 12 bases in between. CDR1 SGHAT and CDR2 FQNNGV come from the germline V gene. The CDR3 here is CASSLDWGSYNEQFF. The DNA of the CDR3 is TGTGCCAGCAGCCTGGACTGGGGTTCCTACAATGAGCAGTTCTTC.

The chain joins TRBV7-8 to TRBJ2-2; the match to TRBD2 covers 11 bases. The CDR3 has 14 amino acids. CDR1 is SGHVS and CDR2 is FQNEAQ in the germline V gene. V was clipped by 5 bases and J by 9 bases; unmatched bases: 5. The CDR3 region is CASSPLAGGRELFF. CDR3 nucleotides: TGTGCCAGCAGCCCATTAGCGGGAGGGAGGGAGCTGTTTTTT. Complete variable domain (other parts from reference TRBV7-8 and TRBJ2-2): GAGVSQSPRYKVAKRGQDVALRCDPISGHVSLFWYQQALGQGPEFLTYFQNEAQLDKSGLPSDRFFAERPEGSVSTLKIQRTQQEDSAVYLCASSPLAGGRELFFGEGSRLTVL.

This clone was observed a single time. This chain uses TRBV18 with TRBJ2-3; D is uncertain. The length of the CDR3 is 16 residues. The germline CDR1 and CDR2 sequences are KGHSH and LQKENI. With 3 bases removed from V and 0 bases from J, the gap between germline ends came to 13 bases. For the CDR3, the DNA is TGTGCCAGCTCACCCGCGCCATCCTTTAGCACAGATACGCAGTATTTT. Translated, it gives CASSPAPSFSTDTQYF.

The chain joins TRBV14 to TRBJ1-2; 9 bases line up with TRBD1. The V segment lost 0 bases and the J segment 3 bases; nucleotides outside the gene matches: 5. The CDR3 runs to 16 residues. The germline V gene encodes CDR1 SGHDN and CDR2 FVKESK. The CDR3 protein is CASSQDRTGDHYGYTF. The CDR3 coding sequence is TGTGCCAGCAGCCAAGATCGGACAGGGGACCACTATGGCTACACCTTC.

CDR3 DNA: TGTGCCAGCAGCTTAACCCGATTCACACAGGACACAGATACGCAGTATTTT. Translation gives CASSLTRFTQDTDTQYF. The chain carries TRBV7-3 and TRBJ2-3, with a weak D call TRBD1 (5 bases). This CDR3 region has 17 residues. V lost 0 bases and J lost 2, with 15 bases in between. Germline-derived CDR1 and CDR2 are SGHTA and FQGTGA.

V and J are TRBV28 and TRBJ2-7, with D maybe TRBD2 (6 bases). CDR3 size: 16 residues. The germline CDR1 and CDR2 sequences are MDHEN and SYDVKM. Trimming removed 0 bases from V and 0 bases from J, with 12 bases in between. This CDR3 reads CASSLWRDRSSYEQYF. The CDR3 DNA follows: TGTGCCAGCAGTTTATGGCGGGACCGGAGCTCCTACGAGCAGTACTTC.

The chain links TRBV18 to TRBJ2-1; TRBD2 agrees at 7 bases. CDR3 length equals 16 residues. Trimming took 2 bases from V and 3 from J; bases not matched to a gene: 7. The germline V gene encodes CDR1 KGHSH and CDR2 LQKENI. This chain's CDR3 is CASSPKGLLIYNEQFF. The DNA of the CDR3 is TGTGCCAGCTCACCAAAGGGACTATTAATCTACAATGAGCAGTTCTTC.

The chain carries TRBV13 and TRBJ1-1, with D unclear. The CDR3 is made up of 14 amino acids. Germline assignment: CDR1 PRHDT and CDR2 FYEKMQ (reference sequence). V was trimmed by 5 bases and J by 4 bases, leaving 14 bases between them. The CDR3 loop reads CASSPQERSTEAFF. DNA for the CDR3: TGTGCCAGCAGCCCGCAGGAACGTAGCACTGAAGCTTTCTTT.